Shown below are 9 T cell receptor beta chains from a single sample sequenced in a study of vaccination effects on CD4 cells after COVID-19. For these receptors, no antigen is known. Ahead of sequencing, the ViraFEST assay grew antigen-specific CD4+ T cells using viral peptide pools. Investigators separated out CD4+ T cells once around 11 days of culture had passed. PCR-confirmed SARS-CoV-2 infection occurred in the person between March and December 2020. The repertoire was sequenced with immunoSEQ multiplex PCR; TCRdb's copy has only in-frame clones and lacks some. This table holds approximately 20,000 clones, 74% found once. The sequenced sample was CD4+ T cells from PBMCs cultured with SARS-CoV-2 spike peptides, obtained before COVID-19 vaccination. The receptors were gathered from a human donor who had a prior SARS-CoV-2 infection.

This sequence joins TRBV11-1 and TRBJ1-1, with 8 bases that match TRBD1. The germline V gene has CDR1 SGHAT and CDR2 FQDESV (reference sequence). Trimming at V came to 5 bases and at J to 6 bases, leaving 8 bases not matched to a gene. This CDR3 has 14 amino acids. The CDR3 sequence: CASSIQQGGAEAFF. Written as DNA, the CDR3 is TGTGCCAGCAGCATACAACAGGGGGGGGCTGAAGCTTTCTTT.

The chain combines TRBV7-6 with TRBJ1-4, with a weak D call TRBD1 (5 bases). V was pared by 2 bases and J by 4 bases, with 11 bases between. Germline CDR1 SGHVS, CDR2 FNYEAQ. The CDR3 is 15 amino acids. The CDR3 here is CASSLQGWGNEKLFF. The CDR3 nucleotides are TGTGCCAGCAGCTTACAGGGTTGGGGTAATGAAAAACTGTTTTTT.

This clone was picked up a small number of times. V gene TRBV3-1 (or the pseudogene TRBV3-2) combines with J gene TRBJ1-5, with D hard to call. From germline, CDR1 is LGHDT and CDR2 YNNKEL (reference sequence). CDR3 length: 10 residues. V gave up 5 bases and J gave up 7 bases, with 3 bases separating them. Here the CDR3 DNA reads TGTGCCAGCAGCGAACAGCCCCAGCATTTT. Protein product: CASSEQPQHF.

This clone was recorded once. V usage is TRBV3-1 (or the pseudogene TRBV3-2) and J usage is TRBJ2-1; D possibly corresponds to TRBD2 (6 bases). Trimming took 1 base from V and 4 from J, leaving 11 bases between them. The CDR3 loop spans 15 amino acids. Germline-derived CDR1 and CDR2 are LGHDT and YNNKEL (reference sequence). CDR3 nucleotide sequence: TGTGCCAGCAGCCAAGGCCCCGGGGGTTACAATGAGCAGTTCTTC. It translates to CASSQGPGGYNEQFF.

V gene TRBV5-1 combines with J gene TRBJ2-2, with D possibly TRBD2 on 6 matching bases. The CDR3 sequence is 16 residues long. Trimming cost V 4 bases and J 5 bases, with 18 bases left between them. Per the germline V gene, CDR1 is SGHRS and CDR2 is YFSETQ. As DNA, the CDR3 is TGCGCCAGCAGCCATCACCGGGACTTTACTACCGGGGAGCTGTTTTTT. Translating it yields CASSHHRDFTTGELFF.

The V call is TRBV5-1, the J call TRBJ2-5; D ambiguous. Trimming shortened V by 0 bases and J by 2 bases, and 8 bases separated the two germline ends. The CDR3 totals 14 residues. The germline gives CDR1 SGHRS, CDR2 YFSETQ. The CDR3 DNA sequence: TGCGCCAGCAGCTTGGCCAAAGGTCAAGAGACCCAGTACTTC. Protein sequence: CASSLAKGQETQYF.

The rearrangement uses TRBV7-9 and TRBJ1-1, with 9 nucleotides matching TRBD1. The CDR3 is made up of 15 amino acids. V lost 5 bases to trimming and J lost 3 bases; unmatched junction nucleotides: 7. CDR1 is SEHNR, CDR2 FQNEAQ, per germline (reference sequence). Here the CDR3 reads CASSPLTGGDTEAFF. CDR3 nucleotides: TGTGCCAGCAGCCCCTTGACAGGGGGAGACACTGAAGCTTTCTTT.

The chain joins TRBV5-1 to TRBJ2-2; D is tentatively TRBD1 or TRBD2 (5 bases each). Germline CDR1 and CDR2: SGHRS and YFSETQ. V gave up 0 bases and J gave up 7 bases, with 19 bases separating them. The CDR3 is made up of 17 amino acids. The DNA for the CDR3 is TGCGCCAGCAGCTTGGTCCCGGGGCTAAGGAATGGCGGGGAGCTGTTTTTT. Amino acids: CASSLVPGLRNGGELFF.

The J gene is TRBJ2-1, the V gene TRBV2, with 12 bases fitting TRBD2. V gave up 0 bases and J gave up 5 bases; unmatched junction bases: 5. The CDR3 sequence is 17 residues long. Germline V lookup: CDR1 SNHLY, CDR2 FYNNEI. In DNA form, the CDR3 reads TGTGCCAGCAGTGAAGCGCTTCTAGCGGGAGGGAACAATGAGCAGTTCTTC. Translation: CASSEALLAGGNNEQFF. The variable domain in full, with the rest retrieved from reference TRBV2 and TRBJ2-1, is EPEVTQTPSHQVTQMGQEVILRCVPISNHLYFYWYRQILGQKVEFLVSFYNNEISEKSEIFDDQFSVERPDGSNFTLKIRSTKLEDSAMYFCASSEALLAGGNNEQFFGPGTRLTVL.